This T cell receptor beta chain was recorded in a study of blood T cells in healthy people across ages. Overall study context: Capture via template switching afforded approximately one barcoded beta molecule per two T cells.

A J-beta primer mix and a sample-barcoded 5' primer were used in a second PCR of about 7 to 12 cycles. Every cDNA molecule carried a tag from a template-switch adaptor bearing 12 random nucleotides. Sequencing recovered at least 2.5 million CDR3-containing paired-end reads from each sample. MiXCR, applied by TCRdb to the 5' RACE reads, yields one record per CDR3 protein. The sample holds over 750,000 distinct CDR3 sequences, more than 20% seen once. This clonotype turned up a few times. At one end the junction does not follow the germline gene, possibly because of a read error. The germline CDR1 and CDR2 sequences are SQVTM and ANQGSEA. There are 13 residues in the CDR3. Each sample provided at least 6 micrograms of extracted total RNA. These records were also assigned to another study, of T cells of mothers and their children.

The V and J genes are TRBV29-1 and TRBJ2-5; no clear D. The closer fit of TRBJ2-1 to the DNA end suggests the J call may be wrong. Sequenced: blood. This TCR came from a boy aged 5-17 years in good health. The CDR3 DNA reads TGCAGCGTTGAAGGACTCTCCTACAATAAGCAGTTCTTC. Translation gives CSVEGLSYNKQFF.